These 27 T cell receptor beta chains share one sample of origin, sequenced in a study of blood T cells in healthy people across ages. Through a sample-barcoded 5' primer and a J-beta primer mix, a second PCR was run for roughly 7 to 12 cycles. TCRdb itself ran the 5' RACE reads through MiXCR, one entry per CDR3 protein. Of some 1,800,000 distinct CDR3 sequences listed, approximately 40% are singletons. What was sequenced was blood. These receptors came from a human donor in good health.

The chain uses TRBV7-2 and TRBJ1-2, with D possibly matching TRBD1 (5 bases). The germline V gene encodes CDR1 SGHTA and CDR2 FQGNSA. V dropped 5 bases and J dropped 2 bases, with 15 bases sitting between them. This CDR3 is 15 amino acids long. CDR3 DNA sequence: TGTGCCAGCAGCCCCCAGGCAGGGATAAACTATGGCTACACCTTC. Encoded protein: CASSPQAGINYGYTF. Complete variable domain (other parts from reference TRBV7-2 and TRBJ1-2): GAGVSQSPSNKVTEKGKDVELRCDPISGHTALYWYRQSLGQGLEFLIYFQGNSAPDKSGLPSDRFSAERTGGSVSTLTIQRTQQEDSAVYLCASSPQAGINYGYTFGSGTRLTVV.

The chain carries TRBV6-2 or TRBV6-3 and TRBJ1-1; unclear D gene. CDR1 and CDR2 (germline): MNHEY, SVGEGT. CDR3 length equals 12 residues. V lost 2 bases and J 4 bases, leaving 5 bases between the germline ends. CDR3 DNA: TGTGCCAGCAGTTACCTGGTCACTGAAGCTTTCTTT. As protein: CASSYLVTEAFF.

A note on this clonotype: A much larger clone differs by one base, so this may be a read error. The chain's CDR3 is CSTLRDFGETQFF. Written as DNA, the CDR3 is TGCAGCACCTTACGGGATTTCGGAGAGACCCAGTTCTTC. J is TRBJ2-1 and V is TRBV29-1; weak D call: TRBD2 (5 bases). The CDR3 runs to 13 residues. Germline lookup yields CDR1 SQVTM and CDR2 ANQGSEA. Deletions cut 8 bases from V and 13 bases from J, with 24 bases between.

CDR3 protein: CASTTTGLGTDTQYF. The CDR3 DNA reads TGTGCCAGCACTACAACGGGACTTGGCACAGATACGCAGTATTTT. The chain links TRBV7-2 to TRBJ2-3; possibly TRBD2 for D (6 bases). V lost 7 bases, J lost 1 base, and 15 bases lay in between. CDR3 length: 15 residues. Germline V CDR1 and CDR2: SGHTA, FQGNSA.

V and J are TRBV7-2 and TRBJ1-2, with 11 bases fitting TRBD1. The CDR3 length is 15 residues. CDR1 and CDR2 from the germline V gene are SGHTA and FQGNSA. The V and J ends lost 5 bases and 6 bases, in that order; junction bases with no gene match: 8. This CDR3 reads CASSATRTGGNGYTF. The CDR3 nucleotides are TGTGCCAGCAGCGCTACACGGACAGGGGGCAATGGCTACACCTTC.

This rearrangement joins TRBV4-1 to TRBJ2-2; 9 nucleotides align to TRBD2. Germline V CDR1 and CDR2: MGHRA, YSYEKL. The CDR3 length is 16 residues. Germline trimming cut 4 bases from V and 8 bases from J; bases unmatched to any gene: 11. The CDR3 coding sequence is TGCGCCAGCAGCCGAGGGTTAGCGGGGGAATCAGGGGAGCTGTTTTTT. The encoded protein is CASSRGLAGESGELFF.

The V gene is TRBV20-1, the J gene TRBJ2-3; 11 bases agree with TRBD2. The CDR3 loop spans 14 amino acids. V lost 6 bases, J lost 1 base, and 3 bases stayed unmatched. Germline V gives CDR1 DFQATT, CDR2 SNEGSKA (reference sequence). This chain's CDR3 is CSAPGLAGTDTQYF. CDR3 DNA: TGCAGTGCCCCGGGACTAGCGGGCACAGATACGCAGTATTTT.

This clonotype was detected a few times. The chain employs TRBV5-5 and TRBJ1-5, with a tentative D call TRBD1 (5 bases). V lost 3 bases and J 7 bases, leaving 20 bases between the germline ends. Germline V gene data show CDR1 as SGHKS and CDR2 as YYEKEE (reference sequence). The CDR3 runs to 16 residues. Here the CDR3 DNA reads TGTGCCAGCAGCTCAAGACCGACAGCCACTCCCCAGCCCCAGCATTTT. Protein: CASSSRPTATPQPQHF.

The chain carries TRBV20-1 and TRBJ2-5; 14 positions match TRBD2. There are 16 residues in the CDR3. Germline lookup yields CDR1 DFQATT and CDR2 SNEGSKA (reference sequence). V gave up 5 bases and J gave up 7 bases; unmatched junction bases: 12. In DNA form, the CDR3 reads TGCAGTGCTGGAGGACTAGCGGGGGGCGAATGGGCGACCCAGTACTTC. It specifies CSAGGLAGGEWATQYF.

The rearrangement joins TRBV5-1 to TRBJ2-5; D may correspond to TRBD1 or TRBD2 (5 bases each). Trimming shortened V by 0 bases and J by 2 bases, and 11 bases separated the two germline ends. CDR1 SGHRS and CDR2 YFSETQ come from the germline V gene. The CDR3 covers 15 residues. The DNA of the CDR3 is TGCGCCAGCAGCTTGGGGGGGTCTACACAAGAGACCCAGTACTTC. It translates to CASSLGGSTQETQYF.

This clonotype was counted only a few times. The junction and the germline gene differ at one end; a read error may be behind it. This chain links TRBV9 with TRBJ2-7, with a tentative D call TRBD1 (6 bases). The length of the CDR3 is 15 residues. From germline, CDR1 is SGDLS and CDR2 YYNGEE. CDR3 in DNA: TGTGCCAGCAGTGTAGTACCAGGGGTCGGGGACGAGCAGTACTTC. As protein: CASSVVPGVGDEQYF. The full variable domain, rest sourced from reference TRBV9 and TRBJ2-7, is DSGVTQTPKHLITATGQRVTLRCSPRSGDLSVYWYQQSLDQGLQFLIQYYNGEERAKGNILERFSAQQFPDLHSELNLSSLELGDSALYFCASSVVPGVGDEQYFGPGTRLTVT.

The table lists this clonotype with a few counts. This CDR3 is CASSQEEGDLNEKLFF. CDR3 coding DNA: TGCGCCAGCAGCCAGGAAGAAGGGGACCTTAATGAAAAACTGTTTTTT. This sequence joins TRBV4-1 and TRBJ1-4, with D possibly matching TRBD1 (5 bases). Germline lookup yields CDR1 MGHRA and CDR2 YSYEKL. The CDR3 covers 16 residues. Between the trimmed V and J ends, which lost 3 bases and 4 bases, there was a span of 15 bases.

The rearrangement uses TRBV7-2 and TRBJ2-3, with unresolved D. V was clipped by 1 base and J by 4 bases, with 9 bases between them. The CDR3 has 14 residues. Germline lookup yields CDR1 SGHTA and CDR2 FQGNSA. As DNA, the CDR3 is TGTGCCAGCAGCTTAGAATGGGTTTCAGATACGCAGTATTTT. Protein: CASSLEWVSDTQYF.

This clonotype was detected only a few times. This chain links TRBV27 with TRBJ2-3; 10 bases are shared with TRBD1. Germline CDR1 MNHEY, CDR2 SMNVEV (reference sequence). After removal of 3 bases from V and 4 bases from J, the junction contained 4 bases not matched to a gene. This CDR3 has 15 residues. CDR3 loop: CASSFGTGVADTQYF. The DNA of the CDR3 is TGTGCCAGCAGTTTCGGGACAGGGGTTGCAGATACGCAGTATTTT.

This sequence joins TRBV29-1 and TRBJ2-7; no reliable D call. Germline-derived CDR1 and CDR2 are SQVTM and ANQGSEA. The CDR3 runs to 13 residues. V gave up 6 bases and J gave up 1 base, with 13 bases separating them. The chain's CDR3 is CSVAFSGSYEQYF. The CDR3 coding sequence is TGCAGCGTCGCCTTCTCTGGTTCCTACGAGCAGTACTTC.

The gene calls are TRBV20-1 and TRBJ1-2; 7 bases map to TRBD1. V shed 6 bases, J shed 5 bases, and the junction held 9 bases outside the gene matches. Per the germline V gene, CDR1 is DFQATT and CDR2 is SNEGSKA (reference sequence). This CDR3 has 13 amino acids. CDR3 DNA: TGCAGTGCCGCCCCCCAGACAGGGTATGGCTACACCTTC. It specifies CSAAPQTGYGYTF.

This clonotype was seen only once. This sequence joins TRBV7-9 and TRBJ2-6; the match to TRBD1 covers 8 bases. V dropped 8 bases and J dropped 2; count of bases not matched to a gene: 2. This CDR3 spans 14 amino acids. Germline V lookup: CDR1 SEHNR, CDR2 FQNEAQ (reference sequence). CDR3 amino acids: CASRDRTGANVLTF. Written as DNA, the CDR3 is TGTGCCAGCCGGGACAGGACTGGGGCCAACGTCCTGACTTTC.

V is TRBV7-9 and J is TRBJ2-3; 11 nucleotides align to TRBD2. Germline CDR1 is SEHNR and CDR2 is FQNEAQ (reference sequence). This CDR3 is built from 17 residues. V lost 6 bases and J lost 1; bases outside the gene matches: 9. The CDR3 loop is CASSTALAGGRTDTQYF. The CDR3 DNA is TGTGCCAGCAGTACCGCCCTAGCGGGGGGACGCACAGATACGCAGTATTTT.

This clonotype was found a few times. One junction end does not reproduce the germline sequence, and a read error may be involved. J is TRBJ2-3 and V is TRBV6-6; D unresolved. The V gene's germline CDR1 is MNHNY and CDR2 SVGAGI (reference sequence). The CDR3 loop spans 12 amino acids. The CDR3 protein is CAGRQGTDTQYF. In DNA form, the CDR3 reads TGTGCCGGCAGGCAGGGCACAGATACGCAGTATTTT.

This clonotype was observed a handful of times. This chain connects TRBV2 to TRBJ2-7; D uncertain. Judging by the DNA end, TRBJ2-5 fits better; the J call may be wrong. The CDR3 consists of 15 residues. The germline gives CDR1 SNHLY, CDR2 FYNNEI. CDR3 protein: CASTRRGTREETQYF. The CDR3 bases are TGTGCCAGCACGAGGCGAGGCACAAGAGAAGAGACCCAGTACTTC.

This clonotype was counted between two and nine times. J is TRBJ2-1 and V is TRBV28; TRBD1 agrees at 9 bases. Germline V gives CDR1 MDHEN, CDR2 SYDVKM. Trimming removed 6 bases from V and 5 bases from J; junction bases left unmatched: 8. The CDR3 is 15 amino acids. CDR3: CASRGDRERDNEQFF. In DNA form, the CDR3 reads TGTGCCAGCAGGGGGGACAGGGAAAGGGACAATGAGCAGTTCTTC.

This clonotype was observed a handful of times. This chain joins TRBV12-3 or TRBV12-4 and TRBJ2-5; tentative D call: TRBD2 (6 bases). V was clipped by 3 bases and J by 4 bases, with 12 bases between them. The CDR3 loop spans 14 amino acids. The CDR3 DNA follows: TGTGCCAGCAGTTTCGAGGCGGGGATAGAGACCCAGTACTTC. Amino acid sequence: CASSFEAGIETQYF.

This sequence joins TRBV9 and TRBJ2-3, with 12 bases lining up with TRBD2. The CDR3 contains 17 residues. Germline V gives CDR1 SGDLS, CDR2 YYNGEE. The trim removed 2 bases at V and 5 bases at J, leaving 9 bases unmatched. In DNA, the CDR3 is TGTGCCAGCAGCGTGGACCCGACTAGCGGGGGTCGAGATACGCAGTATTTT. Amino acids: CASSVDPTSGGRDTQYF.

The chain joins TRBV12-3 or TRBV12-4 to TRBJ1-2; tentatively, D is TRBD1 (6 bases). This CDR3 is 19 amino acids long. V shed 5 bases and J shed 1 base, with 26 bases lying between them. Here the CDR3 DNA reads TGTGCCAGCAGTCGACGGGGGGCGGCTTCCTCATCTCTTAACTATGGCTACACCTTC. Translated: CASSRRGAASSSLNYGYTF.

Comments on this clonotype: A much larger clone is a single base away; this may be a read error. The chain recombines TRBV7-2 with TRBJ2-3; TRBD2 aligns across 8 bases. This CDR3 is 17 amino acids long. The germline V gene has CDR1 SGHTA and CDR2 FQGNSA. The CDR3 nucleotides read TGTGCCAGCAACTTAGTCGCCGGGGGGGCTTCTTTTGCTACGCAGTATTTT. Protein product: CASNLVAGGASFATQYF.

A note on this clonotype: A much larger clone lies a single base off, so this may be a read error. The chain is built from TRBV11-2 and TRBJ1-6; D remains ambiguous. This CDR3 region has 14 residues. V was trimmed by 1 base and J by 7 bases, leaving 8 bases between them. Germline V CDR1 and CDR2: SGHAT, FQNNGV. CDR3 DNA: TGTGCCAGCAGCTTAGTACTGGGCAATTCACCCCTCCACTTT. This gives the protein CASSLVLGNSPLHF.

This CDR3 reads CASTDGTGTGELFF. In DNA, the CDR3 is TGCGCCAGCACCGATGGGACAGGCACCGGGGAGCTGTTTTTT. The chain is built from TRBV5-1 and TRBJ2-2, with 8 nucleotides matching TRBD1. V gave up 6 bases and J gave up 4 bases; unmatched junction bases: 5. The CDR3 length is 14 residues. Per germline, CDR1 SGHRS and CDR2 YFSETQ.